This T cell receptor beta chain appears in the sequencing data of a study of radiation and T cells in renal cell carcinoma. Study findings and constraints: Top tumor clonotypes rose in blood 2 weeks post-radiation, then contracted. Baseline intratumoral clonotype presence is unknown without pretreatment biopsies.

V lost 5 bases, J lost 5 bases, and 9 bases stayed unmatched. This CDR3 comprises 18 residues. Germline lookup yields CDR1 SGHNT and CDR2 YENEEA. Generated by immunoSEQ multiplex PCR, the TCRdb table keeps only in-frame clones and is missing some. The table lists 100,000 to 150,000 clones, more than 70% of them singletons. Of note for this clone: Its antigen remains unknown.

As for time point: blood 2 weeks post-SBRT. Treatment of the sample: 15 Gy SBRT to primary tumor, nephrectomy 4 weeks later. Blood was sampled at baseline, 2 weeks and 4 weeks after SBRT. The tumor was a clear cell renal cell carcinoma. Sequencing used blood, obtained from a patient whose treatment included radiotherapy and nephrectomy. J is TRBJ2-1 and V is TRBV11-3; 16 bases agree with TRBD2. This clonotype was obtained from a woman aged 70-85 years with renal cell carcinoma. The CDR3 sequence: CASSAFLGLAGGNNEQFF. CDR3 nucleotides: TGTGCCAGCAGCGCCTTCCTGGGACTAGCGGGGGGGAACAATGAGCAGTTCTTC.